This TCR beta chain was identified during a study of beta chain features in type 1 diabetes. Study-level points and caveats: Across all four CD4+ subsets, people with type 1 diabetes showed modestly shorter TCRB CDR3s.

Expressed TCRB transcripts were sequenced after all isolated RNA was converted to cDNA. Some clones are missing from TCRdb's copy, which holds only in-frame ones; the method was immunoSEQ multiplex PCR. The sample has 300,000 to 450,000 clones, over 8.5% seen once. This clone was counted only a few times. Its antigen is unknown. Trimming stripped 7 bases from V and 3 bases from J, with 15 bases between. The CDR3 contains 14 residues. The germline V gene encodes CDR1 SGHTS and CDR2 YDEGEE. Sequencing was carried out using central memory CD4+ T cells from blood. This rearrangement joins TRBV5-8 to TRBJ2-3, with D tentatively TRBD2 (6 bases). The receptor's source is a man younger than 40 with type 1 diabetes. CDR3 nucleotides: TGTGCCAGCCCCGTCCGGGGGTTAACAGATACGCAGTATTTT. Its translation is CASPVRGLTDTQYF.